This T cell receptor beta chain is from a study of vaccination effects on CD4 cells after COVID-19. About the research overall: It was a median of 72 days after the second dose that post-vaccine samples were obtained. Overall study findings and caveats: A shortage of convalescent patients and an absence of early post-infection timepoints characterized the study.

Regarding this clone: What it binds is unknown.

In the ViraFEST assay, antigen-specific CD4+ clonotypes were identified by expansion after peptide-pool stimulation. Subsequent to a culture period of 10 to 11 days, CD4+ T cells were isolated. Either the BNT162b2 or mRNA-1273 vaccine was given to participants in two doses. Profiled with immunoSEQ multiplex PCR; TCRdb holds only in-frame clones, not every one. The sample lists 25,000 to 30,000 clones, around four fifths occurring once. This specimen consisted of CD4+ T cells from PBMCs cultured with HCoV-NL63 spike peptides, obtained after COVID-19 vaccination. The TCR sequence derives from a human donor who received a COVID-19 vaccine.

The CDR3 DNA follows: TGTGCCAGCAGGCAGGGGGCCTACGAGCAGTACTTC. This gives the protein CASRQGAYEQYF. V gene TRBV6-6 combines with J gene TRBJ2-7, with TRBD1 matching 7 bases. J was trimmed by 2 bases and V by 6 bases; bases with no gene match: 1. CDR1 and CDR2 from the germline V gene are MNHNY and SVGAGI (reference sequence). The length of the CDR3 is 12 residues.